The rows below give T cell receptor beta chains drawn from one sample of a study of T cell responses to AZD1222 COVID-19 vaccine. The repertoire was sequenced with immunoSEQ multiplex PCR; TCRdb's copy has only in-frame clones and lacks some. The sample shows fewer than 85,000 clones, more than 70% of them seen only once. This sample comprised peripheral blood, obtained 28 days after the second dose of the MenACWY control vaccine. The receptors stem from an adult who received the MenACWY meningococcal vaccine as a control. Both conserved end residues are part of each CDR3. D genes are given only for firm matches. Clone size is given for some rows only: seen once, a few or many times, or a class if the clone is expanded.

TRBJ2-1	15	NA	TRBV7-2	NA	CASSASGSSYNEQFF	TGTGCCAGCAGCGCAAGCGGTAGCTCCTACAATGAGCAGTTCTTC
TRBJ2-1	12	NA	TRBV12-3/TRBV12-4	NA	CASSFSINEQFF	TGTGCCAGCAGTTTCTCGATCAATGAGCAGTTCTTC
TRBJ1-5	16	NA	TRBV3-1/TRBV3-2	NA	CASSQEGGQGDQPQHF	TGTGCCAGCAGCCAAGAGGGGGGGCAGGGCGATCAGCCCCAGCATTTT
TRBJ1-5	16	once	TRBV18	TRBD1	CASSTGRTGPAQPQHF	TGTGCCAGCTCAACCGGCCGGACAGGCCCTGCTCAGCCCCAGCATTTT
TRBJ2-5	15	NA	TRBV7-2	TRBD2	CASSLGGGEGRPRYF	TGTGCCAGCAGCTTAGGGGGAGGGGAGGGGCGTCCGCGGTACTTC
TRBJ1-1	14	once	TRBV7-2	TRBD1	CASSLVPAGGEAFF	TGTGCCAGCAGCTTAGTCCCCGCAGGGGGTGAAGCTTTCTTT
TRBJ2-5	15	NA	TRBV5-1	NA	CASSPRTSEGKTQYF	TGCGCCAGCAGCCCTCGTACGTCGGAGGGAAAGACCCAGTACTTC
TRBJ2-7	13	NA	TRBV2	TRBD2	CASSGLAGEEQYF	TGTGCCAGCAGTGGACTAGCGGGGGAAGAGCAGTACTTC
TRBJ1-2	11	NA	TRBV19	NA	CASTGYYGYTF	TGTGCCAGTACCGGTTACTATGGCTACACCTTC
TRBJ2-7	14	NA	TRBV19	NA	CASSMGLLSYEQYF	TGTGCCAGTAGTATGGGTCTCTTATCCTACGAGCAGTACTTC
TRBJ2-7	14	NA	TRBV19	TRBD2	CASSWLREPHEQYF	TGTGCCAGTAGTTGGTTGCGGGAGCCCCACGAGCAGTACTTC
TRBJ2-5	14	once	TRBV5-1	NA	CASSPRQIKETQYF	TGCGCCAGCAGCCCCCGACAGATAAAAGAGACCCAGTACTTC
TRBJ2-5	15	NA	TRBV19	TRBD1	CASTRTGSTQETQYF	TGTGCCAGTACAAGGACAGGAAGTACCCAAGAGACCCAGTACTTC
TRBJ1-1	15	NA	TRBV7-9	TRBD1	CASSTQGKGATEAFF	TGTGCCAGCAGCACACAGGGTAAGGGGGCCACTGAAGCTTTCTTT
TRBJ1-1	15	NA	TRBV27	TRBD1	CASSFRAGGNTEAFF	TGTGCCAGCAGTTTTCGAGCAGGGGGGAACACTGAAGCTTTCTTT
TRBJ2-7	13	NA	TRBV7-2	NA	CASSLKAGYEQYF	TGTGCCAGCAGCTTAAAGGCGGGCTACGAGCAGTACTTC
TRBJ1-2	13	NA	TRBV28	NA	CASSLQQPEGYTF	TGTGCCAGCAGTTTACAGCAGCCGGAAGGCTACACCTTC
TRBJ1-3	13	NA	TRBV6-6	NA	CASQEGAGNTIYF	TGTGCCTCGCAGGAGGGCGCTGGAAACACCATATATTTT
TRBJ1-5	14	once	TRBV6-5	NA	CASRQPGLGQPQHF	TGTGCCAGCAGGCAACCGGGGCTGGGTCAGCCCCAGCATTTT
TRBJ1-2	16	NA	TRBV27	NA	CASASNSGWSHYGYTF	TGTGCCAGCGCGTCTAACTCAGGGTGGTCCCACTATGGCTACACCTTC